This T cell receptor beta chain came from a study of TIL therapy for anti-PD-1-resistant metastatic lung cancer. Sample time point: pre-treatment sample, taken before nivolumab and TIL therapy. The tumor samples were excised metastases, mostly pleural nodules or supraclavicular lymph nodes. This CDR3 contains 16 residues. The germline V gene has CDR1 KGHSH and CDR2 LQKENI. Trimming stripped 3 bases from V and 0 bases from J, with 12 bases between. Sequencing used immunoSEQ v3. Only in-frame clones appear in the TCRdb table, and some are missing; sequencing was by immunoSEQ multiplex PCR. The sample includes over 10,000 clones, 66% seen only once; the top ten take roughly 8.6%.

The clonotype was recovered from a woman aged 25 to 80 with non-small cell lung cancer. The source material was tumor tissue, sampled at baseline. V gene TRBV18 combines with J gene TRBJ1-3, with D possibly TRBD1 on 6 matching bases. CDR3: CASSPRQVSSGNTIYF. The CDR3 DNA is TGTGCCAGCTCACCCAGACAGGTCAGCTCTGGAAACACCATATATTTT.